This T cell receptor (beta chain) was profiled in a study of cytomegalovirus exposure and HLA in healthy donors. PCR employed 60 Vbeta and 13 Jbeta primers. Produced via immunoSEQ multiplex PCR; TCRdb's table is partial and in-frame only. The sample lists approximately 130,000 clones, around 77% occurring once. Notes on this clone: Antigen: not known.

V was clipped by 2 bases and J by 0 bases, with 13 bases between them. The CDR3 spans 15 residues. Germline-derived CDR1 and CDR2 are GTSNPN and SVGIG (reference sequence). Study outcomes and limitations: The study labeled roughly 160 TCR beta chains cytomegalovirus-associated. TCR beta sequences reportedly predicted most subjects' HLA-A and HLA-B alleles accurately.

This sequence joins TRBV30 and TRBJ2-5; a possible D gene is TRBD1 (5 bases). This receptor was taken from a man in his fifties or sixties in good health and CMV-seronegative. Sequencing was done on a sample of PBMCs. The CDR3 sequence is CAWSIMSGYQETQYF. Written as DNA, the CDR3 is TGTGCCTGGAGTATAATGTCAGGGTACCAAGAGACCCAGTACTTC.